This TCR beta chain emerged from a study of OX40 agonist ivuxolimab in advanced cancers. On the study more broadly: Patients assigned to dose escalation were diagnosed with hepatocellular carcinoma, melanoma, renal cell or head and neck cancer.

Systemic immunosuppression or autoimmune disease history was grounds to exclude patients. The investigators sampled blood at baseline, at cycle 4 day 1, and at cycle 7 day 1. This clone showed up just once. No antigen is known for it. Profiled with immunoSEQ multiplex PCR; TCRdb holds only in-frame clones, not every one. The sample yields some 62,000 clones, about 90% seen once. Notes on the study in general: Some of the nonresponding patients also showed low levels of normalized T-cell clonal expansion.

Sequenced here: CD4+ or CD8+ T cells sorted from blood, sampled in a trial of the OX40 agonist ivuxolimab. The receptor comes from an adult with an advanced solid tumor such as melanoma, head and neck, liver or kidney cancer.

The CDR3, as DNA: TGTGCCAGCAGCCATAGGGGGGCTGAAGCTTTCTTT. Encoded protein: CASSHRGAEAFF. The chain is built from TRBV14 and TRBJ1-1, with D tentatively TRBD1 (6 bases). The germline gives CDR1 SGHDN, CDR2 FVKESK. Trimming shortened V by 3 bases and J by 6 bases, and 8 bases separated the two germline ends. This CDR3 is built from 12 residues.